The 24 T cell receptor beta chains below come from one sample, sequenced in a study of neoadjuvant anti-PD-1 for oral cavity cancer (dated by TCRdb to the early 2020s). The receptor library was made with the immunoSEQ multiplex PCR assay. Not all clones reach the TCRdb copy of this immuneACCESS table, which keeps in-frame sequences only. Checked studies attribute under half of the gap to unresolved V genes and leave the rest unexplained. In this sample the table shows about 15,000 clones, under 40% of which occur a single time. The ten largest clones represent around 40% of the sample. The sample's time point label, decoded: after neoadjuvant nivolumab, at surgical resection. Material: tumor tissue, obtained after nivolumab (anti-PD-1) treatment. These TCRs come from a person aged 40 to 85 with oral cavity squamous cell carcinoma.

The genes are TRBV7-9 and TRBJ2-5; 8 bases map to TRBD2. Germline V gives CDR1 SEHNR, CDR2 FQNEAQ (reference sequence). The CDR3 is 17 amino acids. Trimming took 1 base from V and 5 from J; bases not matched to a gene: 12. DNA of the CDR3: TGTGCCAGCAGCTTAGTCGGCGGGGGGACCCAGAAGGAGACCCAGTACTTC. Protein: CASSLVGGGTQKETQYF.

The chain employs TRBV30 and TRBJ1-2; 11 bases line up with TRBD1. The germline CDR1 and CDR2 sequences are GTSNPN and SVGIG (reference sequence). The ends lost 8 bases at V and 5 bases at J; junction bases unmatched: 7. CDR3 length equals 13 residues. The CDR3, as DNA: TGTGCCCGGCGGGACAGGGGGACTTATGGCTACACCTTC. Its protein is CARRDRGTYGYTF.

The rearrangement links TRBV7-2 to TRBJ2-2; 7 bases line up with TRBD2. J lost 4 bases, V lost 8 bases, and 10 bases had no gene match. This CDR3 has 15 amino acids. CDR1 is SGHTA and CDR2 is FQGNSA in the germline V gene. CDR3: CASQGGGRGTGELFF. The DNA of the CDR3 is TGTGCCAGCCAGGGCGGGGGAAGGGGCACCGGGGAGCTGTTTTTT. The variable domain in full, completed from reference TRBV7-2 and TRBJ2-2, reads GAGVSQSPSNKVTEKGKDVELRCDPISGHTALYWYRQSLGQGLEFLIYFQGNSAPDKSGLPSDRFSAERTGGSVSTLTIQRTQQEDSAVYLCASQGGGRGTGELFFGEGSRLTVL.

This clone appeared many times. This chain uses TRBV7-8 with TRBJ1-2, with TRBD1 matching 10 bases. Germline-derived CDR1 and CDR2 are SGHVS and FQNEAQ. J was trimmed by 4 bases and V by 4 bases; bases with no gene match: 3. The CDR3 consists of 14 residues. The CDR3 DNA is TGTGCCAGCAGCTCGGGACAGGGGAGCTATGGCTACACCTTC. It codes for CASSSGQGSYGYTF.

J is TRBJ2-1 and V is TRBV7-8, with D maybe TRBD1 (6 bases). The ends were cut back, 8 bases at V and 5 bases at J, with 13 bases in the middle. The CDR3 has 13 amino acids. From germline, CDR1 is SGHVS and CDR2 FQNEAQ. DNA for the CDR3: TGTGCCAGCGGGGGCAGGGCTGACAATGAGCAGTTCTTC. Amino acids: CASGGRADNEQFF. Looking up the rest from reference TRBV7-8 and TRBJ2-1 gives the full variable domain: GAGVSQSPRYKVAKRGQDVALRCDPISGHVSLFWYQQALGQGPEFLTYFQNEAQLDKSGLPSDRFFAERPEGSVSTLKIQRTQQEDSAVYLCASGGRADNEQFFGPGTRLTVL.

This CDR3 is CATSIDRGEGGYTF. DNA for the CDR3: TGTGCCACCAGCATAGACAGGGGTGAAGGGGGCTACACCTTC. The V gene is TRBV15, the J gene TRBJ1-2; 8 nucleotides line up with TRBD1. V lost 4 bases, J lost 8 bases, and 9 bases stayed unmatched. The germline gives CDR1 LNHNV, CDR2 YYDKDF (reference sequence). The CDR3 extends over 14 amino acids.

This clone was seen a handful of times. V and J are TRBV2 and TRBJ1-1; D possibly corresponds to TRBD1 (5 bases). The CDR3 has 13 residues. Trimming stripped 6 bases from V and 7 bases from J, with 15 bases between. Germline values: CDR1 SNHLY, CDR2 FYNNEI. The CDR3, as DNA: TGTGCCAGCAGGGAACAAGGACACCATGAAGCTTTCTTT. This sequence encodes CASREQGHHEAFF.

This clone has a count of ten or more. The chain combines TRBV5-1 with TRBJ1-1; no reliable D call. V dropped 0 bases and J dropped 7 bases, with 10 bases sitting between them. CDR1 is SGHRS, CDR2 YFSETQ, per germline. This CDR3 spans 13 amino acids. The CDR3 is CASSLGEVGEAFF. The CDR3 DNA follows: TGCGCCAGCAGCTTGGGAGAGGTCGGTGAAGCTTTCTTT.

This clone was seen a handful of times. This rearrangement joins TRBV7-9 to TRBJ1-1; tentatively, D is TRBD1 (6 bases). CDR1 SEHNR and CDR2 FQNEAQ come from the germline V gene (reference sequence). V was clipped by 1 base and J by 0 bases, with 15 bases between them. This CDR3 spans 17 amino acids. The CDR3 sequence is CASSLVRGVVMNTEAFF. Here the CDR3 DNA reads TGTGCCAGCAGCTTAGTTAGGGGGGTCGTCATGAACACTGAAGCTTTCTTT.

The chain has TRBV7-2 and TRBJ1-5; D is undetermined. Germline V CDR1 and CDR2: SGHTA, FQGNSA. Between the trimmed V and J ends, which lost 1 base and 3 bases, there was a span of 10 bases. The CDR3 is 15 amino acids. The CDR3 DNA reads TGTGCCAGCAGCTTAGGCGACCGGTCCAATCAGCCCCAGCATTTT. It codes for CASSLGDRSNQPQHF.

The chain has TRBV6-6 and TRBJ2-7; the D gene is possibly TRBD1 (6 bases). The CDR3 totals 16 residues. The germline V gene has CDR1 MNHNY and CDR2 SVGAGI (reference sequence). V was shortened by 6 bases and J by 3 bases, with 21 bases between the two germline ends. The CDR3 nucleotides are TGTGCCAGCAGCCCCGGGCGAGGGGCAGGGGACTACGAGCAGTACTTC. This codes for CASSPGRGAGDYEQYF.

The chain joins TRBV6-5 to TRBJ2-1; D is possibly TRBD2 (5 bases). This CDR3 spans 14 amino acids. V was trimmed by 5 bases and J by 9 bases, leaving 17 bases between them. Germline CDR1 and CDR2: MNHEY and SVGAGI. The chain's CDR3 is CASSLGPYGGEQFF. DNA for the CDR3: TGTGCCAGCAGTCTTGGTCCATACGGAGGTGAGCAGTTCTTC.

This clone was observed a few times. The rearrangement links TRBV6-5 to TRBJ1-5, with unresolved D. The CDR3 sequence is 14 residues long. The germline V and J ends were trimmed by 6 bases and 3 bases, with 12 bases remaining between them. Germline V gene data show CDR1 as MNHEY and CDR2 as SVGAGI. CDR3 sequence: CASSHRAINQPQHF. CDR3 DNA: TGTGCCAGCAGCCACCGGGCCATCAATCAGCCCCAGCATTTT.

The chain employs TRBV9 and TRBJ1-2; D perhaps matches TRBD1 (5 bases). Trimming shortened V by 2 bases and J by 2 bases, and 13 bases separated the two germline ends. The CDR3 is 15 amino acids. Germline V gene sequence: CDR1 SGDLS, CDR2 YYNGEE. The CDR3 is CASSVGGAGNYGYTF. The CDR3 DNA reads as TGTGCCAGCAGCGTGGGTGGGGCAGGGAACTATGGCTACACCTTC.

This CDR3 is CASSKGVTSYGYTF. The CDR3 DNA sequence: TGCGCCAGCAGCAAAGGGGTTACCAGCTATGGCTACACCTTC. This rearrangement joins TRBV4-3 to TRBJ1-2, with a weak D call TRBD1 (5 bases). This CDR3 is 14 amino acids long. V dropped 5 bases and J dropped 4 bases, with 14 bases sitting between them. Germline lookup yields CDR1 LGHNA and CDR2 YSLEER.

The rearrangement joins TRBV27 to TRBJ2-7, with D unresolved. The V and J ends lost 0 bases and 0 bases respectively, with 9 bases between them. CDR1 and CDR2 from the germline V gene are MNHEY and SMNVEV (reference sequence). This CDR3 is 15 amino acids long. As DNA, the CDR3 is TGTGCCAGCAGTTTATCTTACAGAAACTCCTACGAGCAGTACTTC. This translates into CASSLSYRNSYEQYF.

The gene calls are TRBV7-7 and TRBJ2-1, with D perhaps given as TRBD1 or TRBD2 (5 bases each). V was cut by 0 bases and J by 6 bases, with 9 bases left in between. The V gene's germline CDR1 is SSHAT and CDR2 FNYEAQ (reference sequence). This CDR3 comprises 14 residues. CDR3 in DNA: TGTGCCAGCAGCTTAGCGTCAGGGAGCAATGAGCAGTTCTTC. This sequence encodes CASSLASGSNEQFF.

This clone is judged medium-sized. The gene calls are TRBV19 and TRBJ1-1, with D possibly matching TRBD1 (5 bases). This CDR3 is built from 15 residues. The germline V gene has CDR1 LNHDA and CDR2 SQIVND (reference sequence). Trimming took off 2 bases at V and 3 bases at J, with 13 bases between the two ends. CDR3 sequence (DNA): TGTGCCAGTAGTATATGGGGCGATGGGGACACTGAAGCTTTCTTT. Translation: CASSIWGDGDTEAFF.

This clone was seen a few times. V is TRBV27 and J is TRBJ1-1; 7 nucleotides align to TRBD1. The CDR3 covers 13 residues. The germline CDR1 and CDR2 sequences are MNHEY and SMNVEV (reference sequence). With 3 bases clipped from V and 3 bases from J, the junction kept 1 base outside the gene matches. In nucleotides, the CDR3 is TGTGCCAGCAGTTTGGGACAGTACACTGAAGCTTTCTTT. Translated: CASSLGQYTEAFF.

V and J are TRBV7-6 and TRBJ2-5; TRBD1 agrees at 10 bases. The CDR3 runs 15 residues. V lost 5 bases, J lost 4 bases, and 7 bases stayed unmatched. Looked up from germline, CDR1 is SGHVS and CDR2 is FNYEAQ. The chain's CDR3 is CASSRLDRGPETQYF. DNA for the CDR3: TGTGCCAGCAGCCGACTAGACAGGGGGCCAGAGACCCAGTACTTC.

In its sample, this clone is large. The genes are TRBV4-3 and TRBJ2-7; 7 bases are a match to TRBD2. V dropped 0 bases and J dropped 4; count of bases not matched to a gene: 9. Germline CDR1 is LGHNA and CDR2 is YSLEER. This CDR3 spans 16 amino acids. The CDR3 coding sequence is TGCGCCAGCAGCCAAGATGCACTAGCGCTGGGGTACGAGCAGTACTTC. Translated: CASSQDALALGYEQYF.

This rearrangement joins TRBV7-2 to TRBJ1-5; 8 bases align to TRBD1. CDR3 length equals 14 residues. The germline gives CDR1 SGHTA, CDR2 FQGNSA. V trimming: 5 bases; J trimming: 6 bases; junction bases outside the gene matches: 6. The CDR3 is CASSTQGAFQPQHF. CDR3 in DNA: TGTGCCAGCAGCACGCAGGGGGCGTTTCAGCCCCAGCATTTT.

The chain links TRBV2 to TRBJ1-1, with 9 bases lining up with TRBD1. The germline CDR1 and CDR2 sequences are SNHLY and FYNNEI. J lost 10 bases, V lost 8 bases, and 5 bases had no gene match. The CDR3 has 11 amino acids. CDR3 loop: CASWRTGVAFF. The CDR3 nucleotides read TGTGCCAGCTGGCGGACAGGGGTAGCTTTCTTT.

The chain employs TRBV29-1 and TRBJ1-3, with 7 bases lining up with TRBD1. V gave up 7 bases and J gave up 2 bases; unmatched junction bases: 5. Germline lookup yields CDR1 SQVTM and CDR2 ANQGSEA. This CDR3 region has 13 residues. This CDR3 is CSAAGTAGNTIYF. The CDR3 DNA reads as TGCAGCGCCGCTGGGACAGCTGGAAACACCATATATTTT.